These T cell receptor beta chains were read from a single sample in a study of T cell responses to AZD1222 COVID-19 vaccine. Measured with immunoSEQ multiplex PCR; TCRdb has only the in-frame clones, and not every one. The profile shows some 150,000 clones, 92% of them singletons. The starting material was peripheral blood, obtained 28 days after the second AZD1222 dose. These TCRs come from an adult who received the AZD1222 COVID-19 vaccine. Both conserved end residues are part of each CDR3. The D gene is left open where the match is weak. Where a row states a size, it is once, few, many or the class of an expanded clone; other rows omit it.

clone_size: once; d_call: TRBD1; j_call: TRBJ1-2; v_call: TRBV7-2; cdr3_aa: CASSLVGGGTGAGYTF; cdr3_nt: TGTGCCAGCAGCTTAGTTGGGGGCGGGACAGGGGCTGGCTACACCTTC
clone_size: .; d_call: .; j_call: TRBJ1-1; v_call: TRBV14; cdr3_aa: CASSQYQGGTEAFF; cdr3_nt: TGTGCCAGCAGCCAATATCAAGGAGGCACTGAAGCTTTCTTT
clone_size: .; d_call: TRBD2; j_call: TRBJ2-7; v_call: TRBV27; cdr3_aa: CASSSLAGPYEQYF; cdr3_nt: TGTGCCAGCAGTTCTCTAGCGGGCCCCTACGAGCAGTACTTC
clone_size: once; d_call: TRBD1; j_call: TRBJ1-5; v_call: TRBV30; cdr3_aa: CAWSAGTGGRSSNQPQHF; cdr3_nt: TGTGCCTGGAGTGCCGGGACAGGGGGTAGGAGTAGCAATCAGCCCCAGCATTTT
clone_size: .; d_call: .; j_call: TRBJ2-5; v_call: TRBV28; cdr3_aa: CASSPPAGHLQETQYF; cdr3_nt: TGTGCCAGCAGTCCCCCCGCAGGGCATCTCCAAGAGACCCAGTACTTC
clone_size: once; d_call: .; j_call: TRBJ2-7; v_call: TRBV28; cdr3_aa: CASSLTDYEQYF; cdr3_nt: TGTGCCAGCAGCCTGACAGATTACGAGCAGTACTTC
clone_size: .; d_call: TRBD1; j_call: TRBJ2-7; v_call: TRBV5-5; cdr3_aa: CASSSTGTGNHEQYF; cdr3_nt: TGTGCCAGCAGCTCCACCGGGACAGGGAATCACGAGCAGTACTTC
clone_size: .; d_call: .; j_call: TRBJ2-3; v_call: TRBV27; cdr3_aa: CASTFSGDTQYF; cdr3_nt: TGTGCCAGCACCTTCAGCGGCGATACGCAGTATTTT
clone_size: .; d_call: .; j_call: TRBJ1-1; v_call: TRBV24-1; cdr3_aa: CATSDPGGSAFF; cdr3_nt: TGTGCCACCAGTGACCCCGGAGGGAGTGCTTTCTTT
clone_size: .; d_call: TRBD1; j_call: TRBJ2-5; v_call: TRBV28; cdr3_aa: CASSLPGTGKETQYF; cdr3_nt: TGTGCCAGCAGTTTACCCGGGACAGGGAAAGAGACCCAGTACTTC
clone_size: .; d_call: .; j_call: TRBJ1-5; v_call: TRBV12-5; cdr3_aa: CASGLAGNRNQPQHF; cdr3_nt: TGTGCTAGTGGTTTAGCAGGGAACCGCAATCAGCCCCAGCATTTT